These 26 T cell receptor beta chains came from one sample sequenced in a study of blood T cells in healthy people across ages. A J-beta primer mix and a sample-barcoded 5' primer were used in a second PCR of roughly 6 to 11 cycles. TCRdb fed the 5' RACE reads into MiXCR, producing one record per CDR3 protein. The data contain about 1.5 million distinct CDR3 sequences, about 40% of them seen just once; the ten biggest clones take up 6.5% to 10%. Material for sequencing was blood. The receptors come from a woman aged 18-29 years in good health.

The chain employs TRBV12-3 or TRBV12-4 and TRBJ2-3; 13 nucleotides match TRBD2. The V segment lost 5 bases and the J segment 4 bases; nucleotides outside the gene matches: 9. There are 17 residues in the CDR3. In nucleotides, the CDR3 is TGTGCCAGCAGTCTAGGGACTAGCGGGGAGAGCGCAGATACGCAGTATTTT. Protein product: CASSLGTSGESADTQYF.

This clonotype was observed once. V is TRBV6-1 and J is TRBJ1-2, with TRBD1 identical over 10 bases. Trimming at V came to 6 bases and at J to 9 bases, leaving 4 bases not matched to a gene. In germline, CDR1 is MNHNS, CDR2 SASEGT. This CDR3 contains 12 residues. The DNA of the CDR3 is TGTGCCAGCAGGACAGGGGGCTTAAGCTACACCTTC. Protein: CASRTGGLSYTF.

This clonotype was observed a few times. The rearrangement links TRBV20-1 to TRBJ2-1; 7 nucleotides line up with TRBD1. Germline CDR1 reads DFQATT; CDR2 reads SNEGSKA (reference sequence). The CDR3 spans 13 residues. After removal of 7 bases from V and 1 base from J, the junction contained 4 bases not matched to a gene. In DNA form, the CDR3 reads TGCAGTGGTAAACAGGGGTCCTACAATGAGCAGTTCTTC. This translates into CSGKQGSYNEQFF.

This clonotype has just a few counts. This rearrangement joins TRBV27 to TRBJ2-3; D not certain. Germline V gives CDR1 MNHEY, CDR2 SMNVEV (reference sequence). The V and J ends lost 2 bases and 1 base respectively, with 7 bases between them. CDR3 length: 14 amino acids. The CDR3 spells CASSLSSRTDTQYF. As DNA, the CDR3 is TGTGCCAGCAGTTTAAGCAGCCGCACAGATACGCAGTATTTT.

This clonotype has a count of ten or more. V is TRBV6-2 or TRBV6-3 and J is TRBJ2-3, with D possibly matching TRBD2 (5 bases). CDR1 is MNHEY and CDR2 is SVGEGT in the germline V gene. CDR3 length: 14 residues. The V end lost 0 bases, the J end lost 3 bases, and 7 bases lay between the germline ends. CDR3 coding DNA: TGTGCCAGCAGTTACTCCCTAGCAACAGATACGCAGTATTTT. Translation gives CASSYSLATDTQYF.

The V gene is TRBV7-9, the J gene TRBJ2-3, with TRBD2 matching over 11 bases. V was pared by 6 bases and J by 2 bases, with 7 bases of the junction left unmatched. This CDR3 is 16 amino acids long. Germline CDR1 reads SEHNR; CDR2 reads FQNEAQ (reference sequence). CDR3 in amino acids: CASRPGTSGLTDTQYF. For the CDR3, the DNA is TGTGCCAGCAGGCCCGGGACTAGCGGACTCACAGATACGCAGTATTTT.

This clonotype was observed once. This chain uses TRBV7-9 with TRBJ1-2; no reliable D call. Trimming cost V 3 bases and J 5 bases, with 16 bases left between them. The CDR3 is made up of 15 amino acids. Germline V gene lookup returns CDR1 SEHNR and CDR2 FQNEAQ (reference sequence). This CDR3 reads CASSFGGPTDYGYTF. The CDR3, as DNA: TGTGCCAGCAGCTTTGGTGGCCCCACAGATTATGGCTACACCTTC.

Written as DNA, the CDR3 is TGTGCCAGCAGCTTATTATGGCAGGGGGCTAACTATGGCTACACCTTC. Translating it yields CASSLLWQGANYGYTF. This chain uses TRBV7-2 with TRBJ1-2; TRBD1 agrees at 7 bases. Germline CDR1 SGHTA, CDR2 FQGNSA. The CDR3 covers 16 residues. V was clipped by 2 bases and J by 0 bases; unmatched bases: 6. The full variable domain, rest sourced from reference TRBV7-2 and TRBJ1-2, is GAGVSQSPSNKVTEKGKDVELRCDPISGHTALYWYRQSLGQGLEFLIYFQGNSAPDKSGLPSDRFSAERTGGSVSTLTIQRTQQEDSAVYLCASSLLWQGANYGYTFGSGTRLTVV.

This clonotype has at least ten counts. The V call is TRBV29-1, the J call TRBJ1-2; weak D call: TRBD1 (6 bases). V lost 6 bases, J lost 5 bases, and 22 bases lay in between. Germline CDR1 and CDR2: SQVTM and ANQGSEA. There are 15 residues in the CDR3. CDR3 region: CSVPDGGRIGYGYTF. The CDR3 DNA reads TGCAGCGTCCCAGATGGGGGCCGCATCGGGTATGGCTACACCTTC.

To note about this clonotype: A junction end diverges from the germline sequence, so it may reflect a read error. The chain couples TRBV6-1 to TRBJ1-1, with D perhaps matching TRBD1 (5 bases). The CDR3 contains 15 residues. The V gene's germline CDR1 is MNHNS and CDR2 SASEGT. CDR3 region: CASSEARGWNTGAFF. DNA of the CDR3: TGTGCCAGCAGTGAAGCAAGGGGCTGGAACACTGGAGCTTTCTTT.

The rearrangement links TRBV20-1 to TRBJ2-5; 16 nucleotides align to TRBD2. CDR1 is DFQATT and CDR2 is SNEGSKA in the germline V gene (reference sequence). The ends lost 6 bases at V and 4 bases at J; junction bases unmatched: 5. The CDR3 covers 15 residues. The CDR3 DNA reads as TGCAGTGCCGCCGGGACTAGCGGGGGGGTAGAGACCCAGTACTTC. It translates to CSAAGTSGGVETQYF.

The chain is built from TRBV28 and TRBJ1-4; possibly TRBD1 for D (6 bases). Germline-derived CDR1 and CDR2 are MDHEN and SYDVKM. The CDR3 covers 13 residues. Trimming cost V 6 bases and J 7 bases, with 12 bases left between them. The CDR3 sequence: CASRATGLEKLFF. CDR3 nucleotides: TGTGCCAGCAGGGCTACAGGGCTTGAAAAACTGTTTTTT.

With respect to this clonotype: At one of its ends the junction is not consistent with the germline gene, which may arise from a read error. V gene TRBV9 combines with J gene TRBJ1-2; D remains ambiguous. There are 14 residues in the CDR3. Germline V gene sequence: CDR1 SGDLS, CDR2 YYNGEE. The CDR3 spells CASSVGGLDYGYTF. In DNA, the CDR3 is TGTGCCAGCAGTGTAGGAGGTCTGGACTATGGCTACACCTTC.

The gene calls are TRBV25-1 and TRBJ2-7; D is undetermined. This CDR3 has 12 amino acids. The germline CDR1 and CDR2 sequences are MGHDK and SYGVNS. Trimming took 1 base from V and 8 from J, leaving 9 bases between them. In DNA, the CDR3 is TGTGCCAGCAGTGAATTAAGGAGCAAGCAGTACTTC. It encodes CASSELRSKQYF.

This clonotype was seen a few times. The chain carries TRBV5-6 and TRBJ2-3; 9 nucleotides agree with TRBD2. The V segment lost 0 bases and the J segment 5 bases; nucleotides outside the gene matches: 4. This CDR3 is 15 amino acids long. Looked up from germline, CDR1 is SGHDT and CDR2 is YYEEEE. CDR3: CASSLVAGEKDTQYF. The DNA for the CDR3 is TGTGCCAGCAGCTTGGTAGCGGGAGAGAAAGATACGCAGTATTTT.

There are many counts of this clonotype. An end of the junction differs from the germline gene, which may be a read error. This sequence joins TRBV5-1 and TRBJ2-5; D perhaps matches TRBD2 (6 bases). The V gene's germline CDR1 is SGHRS and CDR2 YFSETQ. This CDR3 is 13 amino acids long. CDR3: CASSFSGQETQYF. The DNA for the CDR3 is TGTGCCAGCAGTTTTAGCGGACAAGAGACCCAGTACTTC.

In its sample, this clonotype was seen a few times. The chain combines TRBV6-5 with TRBJ1-5; maybe TRBD1 (6 bases). The CDR3 is 14 residues long. Germline V CDR1 and CDR2: MNHEY, SVGAGI. Between the trimmed V and J ends, which lost 5 bases and 6 bases, there was a span of 14 bases. CDR3 nucleotides: TGTGCCAGCAGTACCAAGAGGGGGGGTCAGCCCCAGCATTTT. It yields the protein CASSTKRGGQPQHF.

This clonotype came up once. The gene calls are TRBV11-3 and TRBJ2-7, with 8 bases that match TRBD2. The CDR3 sequence is 15 residues long. V gave up 6 bases and J gave up 5 bases; unmatched junction bases: 12. Germline V gene data show CDR1 as SGHNT and CDR2 as YENEEA. CDR3 in DNA: TGTGCCAGCAGTCCGGGAGGGCGGTTTTCGGACGAGCAGTACTTC. Protein: CASSPGGRFSDEQYF.

This clonotype was seen more than once but under ten times. The chain uses TRBV7-9 and TRBJ1-2; D remains ambiguous. Between the trimmed V and J ends, which lost 2 bases and 8 bases, there was a span of 15 bases. CDR3 length: 14 amino acids. Per the germline V gene, CDR1 is SEHNR and CDR2 is FQNEAQ (reference sequence). This chain's CDR3 is CASSLTDGLGGYTF. The CDR3 region has the DNA TGTGCCAGCAGCTTAACGGACGGACTGGGGGGCTACACCTTC.

This clonotype was counted only a few times. The chain is built from TRBV4-1 and TRBJ2-7; 9 bases are shared with TRBD1. Germline V gene lookup returns CDR1 MGHRA and CDR2 YSYEKL. J lost 3 bases, V lost 3 bases, and 15 bases had no gene match. This CDR3 has 18 residues. The CDR3 DNA reads as TGCGCCAGCAGCCATGGACGACAGGGGGACCGTCAGGACTACGAGCAGTACTTC. As protein: CASSHGRQGDRQDYEQYF.

The chain combines TRBV3-1 with TRBJ1-2; D not resolved. V lost 2 bases and J lost 7, with 11 bases in between. The CDR3 totals 13 residues. Per germline, CDR1 LGHDT and CDR2 YNNKEL (reference sequence). The CDR3 DNA is TGTGCCAGCAGCCAAACCTCGGCAGCTGGCTACACCTTC. Protein: CASSQTSAAGYTF.

This clonotype has a single count. V is TRBV28 and J is TRBJ2-5; tentative D call: TRBD2 (6 bases). The J call may be wrong; the DNA end is better matched by TRBJ2-7. This CDR3 is 11 amino acids long. The germline V gene encodes CDR1 MDHEN and CDR2 SYDVKM. This CDR3 reads CASSTSREQYF. The DNA for the CDR3 is TGTGCCAGCAGCACTAGCCGCGAGCAGTACTTC.

The V and J genes are TRBV20-1 and TRBJ2-7, with TRBD1 as a possible D gene (5 bases). Germline values: CDR1 DFQATT, CDR2 SNEGSKA (reference sequence). Trimming pared 4 bases from V and 1 base from J, leaving 14 bases between. The CDR3 is made up of 14 amino acids. The CDR3 region is CSATVDTISYEQYF. The CDR3 DNA is TGCAGTGCTACTGTGGACACAATATCCTACGAGCAGTACTTC.

This clonotype was seen more than once but under ten times. This rearrangement joins TRBV6-4 to TRBJ2-5; the match to TRBD2 covers 14 bases. Germline V gene lookup returns CDR1 MRHNA and CDR2 SNTAGT. The V gene end was trimmed by 4 bases and the J gene end by 11 bases; junction bases not matched to a gene: 6. The CDR3 runs to 14 residues. CDR3 loop: CASSGTSGGNEQYF. The CDR3 DNA reads TGTGCCAGCAGTGGGACTAGCGGGGGGAATGAGCAGTACTTC.

In its sample, this clonotype was seen a few times. This chain uses TRBV25-1 with TRBJ2-3; TRBD1 is a possible D gene (6 bases). CDR3 length: 15 residues. Germline assignment: CDR1 MGHDK and CDR2 SYGVNS. Trimming took off 7 bases at V and 3 bases at J, with 17 bases between the two ends. The CDR3 is CASTNRWGRTDTQYF. The CDR3 DNA sequence: TGTGCCAGCACCAACCGGTGGGGGCGGACAGATACGCAGTATTTT.

The CDR3 DNA sequence: TGTGCCAGCAGCCAAGGGGACAGCACAGATACGCAGTATTTT. This gives the protein CASSQGDSTDTQYF. The chain is built from TRBV3-1 and TRBJ2-3; D may be TRBD1 or TRBD2 (5 bases each). Trimming cost V 1 base and J 0 bases, with 5 bases left between them. CDR3 length: 14 residues. CDR1 LGHDT and CDR2 YNNKEL come from the germline V gene (reference sequence).